This paragraph covers one TCR beta chain sequence. Its target is not known. This sample stems from a study of OX40 agonist ivuxolimab in advanced cancers. Study summary: Patient treatment consisted of intravenous ivuxolimab administration every 2 weeks at 0.01 to 10 mg/kg.

This CDR3 region has 16 residues. V lost 8 bases and J lost 0, with 17 bases in between. CDR1 SGHDN and CDR2 FVKESK come from the germline V gene. TCRdb's copy holds only in-frame clones and misses some; the assay was immunoSEQ multiplex PCR. This sample carries approximately 39,000 clones, about 88% of them seen once, and the ten largest clones take less than 55%. Study-level points and caveats: Doses of 0.1 to 3.0 mg/kg were accompanied by clonal expansion of CD4+ and CD8+ blood T cells by week 6. Low normalized T-cell clonal expansion was additionally recorded for some nonresponders. Compared with CD4+, CD8+ T cells on average had more expanded clones.

The chain recombines TRBV14 with TRBJ1-3; the D is unclear. This clonotype was obtained from an adult with an advanced solid tumor such as melanoma, head and neck, liver or kidney cancer. The sequences come from CD4+ or CD8+ T cells sorted from blood, collected in a trial of the OX40 agonist ivuxolimab. CDR3 amino acids: CASHPAEKVSGNTIYF. CDR3 bases: TGTGCCAGCCATCCAGCGGAAAAGGTCTCTGGAAACACCATATATTTT.